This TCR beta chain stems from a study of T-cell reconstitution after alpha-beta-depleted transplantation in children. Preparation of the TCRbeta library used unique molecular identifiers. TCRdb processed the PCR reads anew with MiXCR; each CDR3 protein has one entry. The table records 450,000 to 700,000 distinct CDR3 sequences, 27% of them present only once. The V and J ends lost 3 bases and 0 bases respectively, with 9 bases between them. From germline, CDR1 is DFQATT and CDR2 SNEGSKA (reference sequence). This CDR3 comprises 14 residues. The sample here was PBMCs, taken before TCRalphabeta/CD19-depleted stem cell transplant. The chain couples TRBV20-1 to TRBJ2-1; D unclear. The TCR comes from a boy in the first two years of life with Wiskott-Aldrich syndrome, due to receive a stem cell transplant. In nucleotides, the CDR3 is TGCAGTGCTAGTGAGGTTACCTCCTACAATGAGCAGTTCTTC. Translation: CSASEVTSYNEQFF.